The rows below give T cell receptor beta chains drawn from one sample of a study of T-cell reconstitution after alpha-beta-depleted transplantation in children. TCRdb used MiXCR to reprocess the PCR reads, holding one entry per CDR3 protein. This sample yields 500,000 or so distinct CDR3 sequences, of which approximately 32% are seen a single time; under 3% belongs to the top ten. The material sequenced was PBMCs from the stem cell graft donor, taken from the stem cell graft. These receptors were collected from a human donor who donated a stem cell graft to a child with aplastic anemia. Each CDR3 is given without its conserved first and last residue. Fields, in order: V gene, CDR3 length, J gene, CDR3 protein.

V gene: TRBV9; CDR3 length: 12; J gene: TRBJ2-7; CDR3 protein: ASSVEGQFKEQY
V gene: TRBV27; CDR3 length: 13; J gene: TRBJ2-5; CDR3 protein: ASSFTSGRGETQY
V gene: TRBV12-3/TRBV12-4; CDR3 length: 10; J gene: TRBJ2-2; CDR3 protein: ASYRGSGELF
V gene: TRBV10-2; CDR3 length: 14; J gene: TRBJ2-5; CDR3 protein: ASSDVAGAAGQTQY
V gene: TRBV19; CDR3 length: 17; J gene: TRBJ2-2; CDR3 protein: ASSDSGTSGYRNTGELF
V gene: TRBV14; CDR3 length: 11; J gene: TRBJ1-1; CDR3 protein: ASSQNYYTEAF
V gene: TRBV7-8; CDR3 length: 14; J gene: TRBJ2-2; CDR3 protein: ASSLWGAANTGELF
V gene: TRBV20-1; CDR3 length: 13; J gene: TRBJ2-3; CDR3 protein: STQPGTGTADTQY
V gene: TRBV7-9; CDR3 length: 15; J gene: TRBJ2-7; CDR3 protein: ASSPGVWTGGENEQY
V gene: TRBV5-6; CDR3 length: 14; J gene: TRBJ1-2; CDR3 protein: ASSLGAWGFNYGYT
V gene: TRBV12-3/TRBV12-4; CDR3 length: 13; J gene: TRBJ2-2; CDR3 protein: ASSVRRGNTGELF
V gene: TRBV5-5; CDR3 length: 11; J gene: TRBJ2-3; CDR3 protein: ASREGPTDTQY
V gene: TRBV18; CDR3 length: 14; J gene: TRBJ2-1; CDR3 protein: ASSPHTGFPYNEQF
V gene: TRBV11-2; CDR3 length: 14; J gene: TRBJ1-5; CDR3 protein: ASSPKADSYNQPQH
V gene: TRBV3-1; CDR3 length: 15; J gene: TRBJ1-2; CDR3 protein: ASSPPGQGPAIEGYT
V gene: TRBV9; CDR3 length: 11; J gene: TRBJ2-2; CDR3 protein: ASTGAGAGELF
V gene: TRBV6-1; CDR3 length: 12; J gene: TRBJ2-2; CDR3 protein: ASRRDRGSGELF
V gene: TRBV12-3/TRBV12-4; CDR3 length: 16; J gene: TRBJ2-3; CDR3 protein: ASSPRLAGGPVTDTQY
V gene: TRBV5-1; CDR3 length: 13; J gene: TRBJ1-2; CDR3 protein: ASSVRDRSAYGYT
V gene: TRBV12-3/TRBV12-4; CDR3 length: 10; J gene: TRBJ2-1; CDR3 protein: ASSPGTGEQF
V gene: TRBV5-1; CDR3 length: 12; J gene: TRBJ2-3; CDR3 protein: ASRVNPGTDMQY
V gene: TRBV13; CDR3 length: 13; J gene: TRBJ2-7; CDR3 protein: ASRQGLQGTYEQY
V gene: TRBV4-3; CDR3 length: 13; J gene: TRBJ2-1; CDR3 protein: ASSQDYGTSLEQF
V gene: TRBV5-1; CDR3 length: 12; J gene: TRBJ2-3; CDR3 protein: ASSLSEGPDTQY
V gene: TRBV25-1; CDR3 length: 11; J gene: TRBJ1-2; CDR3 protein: ASSEGQLYGYT